These 26 T cell receptor beta chains originate from one sample sequenced in a study of glioma-infiltrating T cells. Using RNA template, CDR3s of TCR alpha and beta were amplified with iRepertoire arm-PCR. In TCRdb, the multiplex PCR reads were re-called with MiXCR into one record per CDR3 protein. The table shows roughly 100,000 distinct CDR3 sequences, with under 30% occurring only once. Source material: glioma tissue, nonneoplastic brain tissue, or PBMCs (not recorded which). Receptors were obtained from a human donor with low-grade glioma or glioblastoma, undergoing nonglioma brain surgery, or in good health (not recorded which).

This clonotype has more than one count but fewer than ten. The chain joins TRBV9 to TRBJ2-7; TRBD1 agrees at 7 bases. CDR3 length: 15 residues. From germline, CDR1 is SGDLS and CDR2 YYNGEE. The V gene end was trimmed by 0 bases and the J gene end by 0 bases; junction bases not matched to a gene: 3. The chain's CDR3 is CASSVGTGNSYEQYF. The CDR3 DNA reads as TGTGCCAGCAGCGTAGGGACAGGAAACTCCTACGAGCAGTACTTC.

This clonotype was counted at least ten times. The chain employs TRBV6-2 or TRBV6-3 and TRBJ2-2; D gene unclear. Germline-derived CDR1 and CDR2 are MNHEY and SVGEGT. V was pared by 2 bases and J by 2 bases, with 9 bases between. The CDR3 runs 15 residues. The CDR3 sequence: CASSYEESNTGELFF. For the CDR3, the DNA is TGTGCCAGCAGTTACGAGGAGAGCAACACCGGGGAGCTGTTTTTT.

Details on this clonotype: With a much larger clone just one base away, this may be a read error. This sequence joins TRBV20-1 and TRBJ2-3, with 8 bases matching TRBD2. The germline gives CDR1 DFQATT, CDR2 SNEGSKA (reference sequence). V dropped 6 bases and J dropped 1; count of bases not matched to a gene: 15. This CDR3 contains 17 residues. This chain's CDR3 is CSALRGSGEGGTDTQYF. The CDR3 nucleotides are TGCAGTGCCCTACGGGGTAGCGGGGAAGGGGGCACAGATACGCAGTATTTT.

CDR3 sequence (DNA): TGTGCCAGCAGCTCGGGAGCTGGTGAGCAGTTCTTC. Translation gives CASSSGAGEQFF. The V call is TRBV7-2, the J call TRBJ2-1; tentatively, D is TRBD2 (6 bases). This CDR3 has 12 residues. CDR1 and CDR2 from the germline V gene are SGHTA and FQGNSA. The V end lost 4 bases, the J end lost 9 bases, and 10 bases lay between the germline ends.

Concerning this clonotype itself: A much larger clone differs by one base, so this may be a read error. V usage is TRBV7-2 and J usage is TRBJ2-5, with D perhaps TRBD1 or TRBD2 (6 bases each). The germline CDR1 and CDR2 sequences are SGHTA and FQGNSA. V was pared by 6 bases and J by 9 bases, with 20 bases between. The CDR3 consists of 14 residues. The CDR3 DNA is TGTGCCAGCAGGCATGACAGGCCAAGGGAGGCCCAGTACTTC. This translates into CASRHDRPREAQYF. The full variable domain, completed using reference TRBV7-2 and TRBJ2-5, is GAGVSQSPSNKVTEKGKDVELRCDPISGHTALYWYRQSLGQGLEFLIYFQGNSAPDKSGLPSDRFSAERTGGSVSTLTIQRTQQEDSAVYLCASRHDRPREAQYFGPGTRLLVL.

The genes are TRBV5-1 and TRBJ1-1; no clear D. The CDR3 runs 14 residues. The germline V gene has CDR1 SGHRS and CDR2 YFSETQ. V lost 6 bases and J 6 bases, leaving 18 bases between the germline ends. CDR3 nucleotide sequence: TGCGCCAGCAAGCTCGCAATTCGGGCATCTGAAGCTTTCTTT. Translation gives CASKLAIRASEAFF.

In the case of this clonotype: It may be a read error: a sequence one base away is much more abundant. V and J are TRBV20-1 and TRBJ1-5; TRBD1 aligns across 9 bases. Germline V lookup: CDR1 DFQATT, CDR2 SNEGSKA (reference sequence). There are 14 residues in the CDR3. CDR3 DNA: TGCAGTGCAAAGGGGGACAGGGTGGTTCAGCCCCAGAATTTT. Protein: CSAKGDRVVQPQNF.

Comments on this clonotype: At one of its ends the junction is not consistent with the germline gene, which may arise from a read error. This chain uses TRBV12-3 or TRBV12-4 with TRBJ1-5; D perhaps matches TRBD1 (5 bases). The CDR3 is made up of 15 amino acids. CDR3 nucleotides: TGTGCCAGCAGTTTATCCGGGACGTATAATCAGCCCAAGCATTTT. This sequence encodes CASSLSGTYNQPKHF.

In this sample, this clonotype turned up many times. The CDR3 coding sequence is TGCAGTGCGGTGGTGGGGTCCGGCTATGGCTACACCTTC. This gives the protein CSAVVGSGYGYTF. This chain uses TRBV20-1 with TRBJ1-2; D remains ambiguous. There are 13 residues in the CDR3. The V end was cut by 6 bases, the J end by 4 bases, with 15 bases between. The germline V gene encodes CDR1 DFQATT and CDR2 SNEGSKA (reference sequence).

This clonotype was counted ten times or more. In DNA, the CDR3 is TGTGCCAGCAGTTCGGGGGCGGGGGGCTCCAGCACAGATACGCAGTATTTT. Its protein is CASSSGAGGSSTDTQYF. The V call is TRBV12-3 or TRBV12-4, the J call TRBJ2-3, with 8 bases that match TRBD2. The CDR3 runs 17 residues. V was pared by 4 bases and J by 0 bases, with 9 bases of the junction left unmatched.

Many counts were recorded for this clonotype. The rearrangement links TRBV18 to TRBJ2-5; TRBD2 is a possible D gene (6 bases). V was clipped by 5 bases and J by 7 bases, with 14 bases between them. Germline V gene sequence: CDR1 KGHSH, CDR2 LQKENI. This CDR3 has 13 amino acids. The CDR3 sequence is CASSTGGVATQYF. CDR3 nucleotide sequence: TGTGCCAGCTCAACCGGGGGTGTCGCGACCCAGTACTTC.

V is TRBV28 and J is TRBJ1-5; 9 positions match TRBD1. This CDR3 has 16 residues. V was pared by 3 bases and J by 6 bases, with 9 bases of the junction left unmatched. The germline V gene has CDR1 MDHEN and CDR2 SYDVKM. DNA for the CDR3: TGTGCCAGCAGTTTGGCCTGGGGACAGGGCGGTCAGCCCCAGCATTTT. This translates into CASSLAWGQGGQPQHF.

The chain employs TRBV5-8 and TRBJ2-3; no firm D call. Germline-derived CDR1 and CDR2 are SGHTS and YDEGEE. The ends were cut back, 0 bases at V and 2 bases at J, with 7 bases in the middle. The CDR3 totals 14 residues. CDR3 in DNA: TGTGCCAGCAGCTTGGGGTACCTCACAGATACGCAGTATTTT. As protein: CASSLGYLTDTQYF.

This clonotype was counted ten times or more. This chain's CDR3 is CASSLSGGFNNSPLHF. Here the CDR3 DNA reads TGTGCCAGCAGTTTATCTGGGGGGTTCAATAATTCACCCCTCCACTTT. The chain employs TRBV27 and TRBJ1-6, with D possibly matching TRBD1 (5 bases). The CDR3 contains 16 residues. The germline gives CDR1 MNHEY, CDR2 SMNVEV (reference sequence). V shed 0 bases and J shed 5 bases, with 11 bases lying between them.

This clonotype was counted between two and nine times. The chain employs TRBV25-1 and TRBJ1-5, with D perhaps matching TRBD1 (5 bases). Germline-derived CDR1 and CDR2 are MGHDK and SYGVNS. V lost 3 bases to trimming and J lost 8 bases, with 14 bases between them. This CDR3 has 14 residues. The CDR3 region is CASSDPGTAEPQHF. In DNA form, the CDR3 reads TGTGCCAGCAGTGACCCCGGGACGGCGGAGCCCCAGCATTTT.

Comments on this clonotype: This could be a read error, since a much larger clone is one nucleotide away. The chain recombines TRBV6-2 or TRBV6-3 with TRBJ1-2; no firm D call. The germline gives CDR1 MNHEY, CDR2 SVGEGT. CDR3 length: 12 amino acids. DNA of the CDR3: TGTGCCTGCAGTGTCGTAGGGTATGGCTACACCTTC. The encoded protein is CACSVVGYGYTF.

This clonotype was seen ten or more times. This chain joins TRBV28 and TRBJ2-5; no clear D gene. There are 14 residues in the CDR3. V lost 4 bases and J 1 base, leaving 10 bases between the germline ends. CDR1 and CDR2 (germline): MDHEN, SYDVKM. The CDR3 DNA reads as TGTGCCAGCAGTTCAAGTGGGCTCCAAGAGACCCAGTACTTC. Translated, it gives CASSSSGLQETQYF.

This clonotype was observed many times. The chain links TRBV7-2 to TRBJ2-5; 7 nucleotides match TRBD2. Germline V CDR1 and CDR2: SGHTA, FQGNSA. The CDR3 has 14 amino acids. V lost 3 bases and J lost 4; bases outside the gene matches: 5. CDR3 sequence (DNA): TGTGCCAGCAGCTTCACCGGGACTACAGAGACCCAGTACTTC. Translated, it gives CASSFTGTTETQYF.

This clonotype was observed a handful of times. The chain recombines TRBV12-3 or TRBV12-4 with TRBJ1-5; no clear D gene. Trimming removed 2 bases at V and 7 bases at J, with 12 bases between. The CDR3 totals 14 residues. The CDR3 DNA is TGTGCCAGCAGTTTAAGTGCCGAAAGACAGCCCCAGCATTTT. It translates to CASSLSAERQPQHF.

For this clonotype: One end of the junction varies from germline; a read error may be responsible. The rearrangement links TRBV9 to TRBJ2-1; the D gene is possibly TRBD2 (5 bases). The length of the CDR3 is 16 residues. CDR1 is SGDLS, CDR2 YYNGEE, per germline. The CDR3 nucleotides read TGTGCCAGCAGCGTAGTTTCGTCGGGGTCCTACAATAAGCAGTTCTTC. This sequence encodes CASSVVSSGSYNKQFF.

This clonotype was seen at least ten times. This clone may be a read error of a much larger clone one base away. Written as DNA, the CDR3 is TGTGCCAGCAGTCGCGACAGGAATCAGCCCCAGCATTTT. It specifies CASSRDRNQPQHF. The chain links TRBV2 to TRBJ1-5; TRBD1 is a possible D gene (6 bases). V lost 5 bases and J 4 bases, leaving 9 bases between the germline ends. The CDR3 sequence is 13 residues long. Per germline, CDR1 SNHLY and CDR2 FYNNEI.

This clonotype was observed at least ten times. The CDR3 protein is CASSGATDTQYF. CDR3 sequence (DNA): TGTGCCAGCAGTGGCGCGACAGATACGCAGTATTTT. V gene TRBV6-1 combines with J gene TRBJ2-3; D remains unclear. V lost 4 bases and J 3 bases, leaving 5 bases between the germline ends. The germline V gene encodes CDR1 MNHNS and CDR2 SASEGT. CDR3 length equals 12 residues.

The chain links TRBV5-5 to TRBJ1-1; D is unresolved. Per germline, CDR1 SGHKS and CDR2 YYEKEE (reference sequence). The CDR3 totals 15 residues. V was clipped by 0 bases and J by 1 base, with 10 bases between them. The CDR3 nucleotides read TGTGCCAGCAGCTTGGTTGTGATTCAGAACACTGAAGCTTTCTTT. Translated, it gives CASSLVVIQNTEAFF.

This clonotype occurred a few times. The chain joins TRBV9 to TRBJ1-4, with TRBD1 matching over 7 bases. Germline values: CDR1 SGDLS, CDR2 YYNGEE. The length of the CDR3 is 15 residues. J lost 2 bases, V lost 2 bases, and 3 bases had no gene match. CDR3 DNA: TGTGCCAGCAGCGTGGGACAGAGTACTAATGAAAAACTGTTTTTT. It yields the protein CASSVGQSTNEKLFF. Full variable domain (missing parts from reference TRBV9 and TRBJ1-4): DSGVTQTPKHLITATGQRVTLRCSPRSGDLSVYWYQQSLDQGLQFLIQYYNGEERAKGNILERFSAQQFPDLHSELNLSSLELGDSALYFCASSVGQSTNEKLFFGSGTQLSVL.

The J gene is TRBJ2-7, the V gene TRBV9; D is undetermined. Trimming removed 0 bases at V and 2 bases at J, with 9 bases between. The CDR3 totals 14 residues. Germline loops: CDR1 SGDLS, CDR2 YYNGEE. The CDR3 loop reads CASSVVPEPYEQYF. CDR3 in DNA: TGTGCCAGCAGCGTAGTTCCAGAACCCTACGAGCAGTACTTC.

This clonotype has at least ten counts. The chain carries TRBV6-1 and TRBJ1-5, with D unresolved. CDR1 and CDR2 from the germline V gene are MNHNS and SASEGT. The V end was cut by 6 bases, the J end by 6 bases, with 21 bases between. The CDR3 length is 16 residues. CDR3 loop: CASRLNPTEVGQPQHF. The CDR3 DNA reads as TGTGCCAGCAGACTAAACCCCACGGAGGTCGGTCAGCCCCAGCATTTT.